Presented here are 21 T cell receptor beta chains from one specimen sequenced in a study of CDR3 diversity in severe acne (dated by TCRdb to between 2018 and 2021). To prepare the library, PCR was applied. The instrument given in TCRdb is Illumina HiSeq 2000. TCRdb ran its own pipeline on the public reads, namely fastp trimming at Q25 and MiXCR clone calling, and kept in-frame beta chains. One record per CDR3 amino acid sequence lists the most common genes and DNA. This sample gives over 85,000 distinct CDR3 sequences in total; 51% of them show up just once. Clones ranked in the top ten supply roughly 12% of the sample. Input material: blood. Receptor source: a male donor with acne.

The rearrangement uses TRBV25-1 and TRBJ2-7, with 7 positions matching TRBD1. V dropped 5 bases and J dropped 2; count of bases not matched to a gene: 6. The CDR3 totals 14 residues. Germline V CDR1 and CDR2: MGHDK, SYGVNS. The CDR3 spells CASSPRGPTYEQYF. Here the CDR3 DNA reads TGTGCCAGCAGTCCGAGGGGGCCCACCTACGAGCAGTACTTC.

This clonotype has ten or more counts. V usage is TRBV5-1 and J usage is TRBJ1-2; possibly TRBD1 for D (6 bases). CDR3 length equals 16 residues. Germline V gene data show CDR1 as SGHRS and CDR2 as YFSETQ. V was cut by 1 base and J by 1 base, with 14 bases left in between. CDR3 bases: TGCGCCAGCAGCTTGTCCAGGGGTGATATTAACTATGGCTACACCTTC. It specifies CASSLSRGDINYGYTF.

The chain uses TRBV6-5 and TRBJ2-5; perhaps TRBD1 as D (6 bases). In germline, CDR1 is MNHEY, CDR2 SVGAGI. V gave up 8 bases and J gave up 0 bases, with 16 bases separating them. CDR3 size: 15 residues. CDR3 DNA sequence: TGTGCCAGCGGGAGACAGGAGAGCAACCAAGAGACCCAGTACTTC. It yields the protein CASGRQESNQETQYF.

This clonotype was seen ten or more times. V gene TRBV6-2 or TRBV6-3 combines with J gene TRBJ2-7; 7 positions match TRBD2. With 2 bases clipped from V and 2 bases from J, the junction kept 3 bases outside the gene matches. The CDR3 sequence is 14 residues long. Germline values: CDR1 MNHEY, CDR2 SVGEGT. CDR3 protein: CASSYEAGPYEQYF. The CDR3 region has the DNA TGTGCCAGCAGTTACGAAGCGGGACCCTACGAGCAGTACTTC.

This chain connects TRBV5-6 to TRBJ1-3, with D possibly TRBD1 on 5 matching bases. Deletions cut 2 bases from V and 5 bases from J, with 11 bases between. Germline V gene sequence: CDR1 SGHDT, CDR2 YYEEEE. The CDR3 sequence is 14 residues long. CDR3 in amino acids: CASSLGANRNTIYF. As DNA, the CDR3 is TGTGCCAGCAGCTTAGGGGCGAATCGAAACACCATATATTTT.

This clonotype was counted many times. DNA for the CDR3: TGTGCCAGCAGCGTAGGGCTAGCGGGGTACAATGAGCAGTTCTTC. The encoded protein is CASSVGLAGYNEQFF. The chain is built from TRBV9 and TRBJ2-1, with 9 bases lining up with TRBD2. CDR3 length: 15 residues. CDR1 and CDR2 (germline): SGDLS, YYNGEE. Germline trimming cut 0 bases from V and 4 bases from J; bases unmatched to any gene: 2. Full variable domain (remainder filled in from reference TRBV9 and TRBJ2-1): DSGVTQTPKHLITATGQRVTLRCSPRSGDLSVYWYQQSLDQGLQFLIQYYNGEERAKGNILERFSAQQFPDLHSELNLSSLELGDSALYFCASSVGLAGYNEQFFGPGTRLTVL.

This clonotype was observed a single time. This sequence joins TRBV19 and TRBJ1-2, with no clear D. Per the germline V gene, CDR1 is LNHDA and CDR2 is SQIVND (reference sequence). Trimming stripped 4 bases from V and 4 bases from J, with 10 bases between. The CDR3 covers 13 residues. The DNA of the CDR3 is TGTGCCAGTAGTAATGCCACCTCCTATGGCTACACCTTC. This translates into CASSNATSYGYTF.

The rearrangement links TRBV25-1 to TRBJ1-2; D is unclear. The V and J ends lost 3 bases and 4 bases respectively, with 9 bases between them. The CDR3 totals 13 residues. Germline CDR1 reads MGHDK; CDR2 reads SYGVNS. The CDR3 is CASSDPTAYGYTF. The CDR3 DNA follows: TGTGCCAGCAGTGATCCAACTGCCTATGGCTACACCTTC.

J is TRBJ2-2 and V is TRBV20-1; 13 bases are a match to TRBD2. The V and J ends lost 0 bases and 6 bases, in that order; junction bases with no gene match: 7. The CDR3 runs 17 residues. The V gene's germline CDR1 is DFQATT and CDR2 SNEGSKA (reference sequence). Written as DNA, the CDR3 is TGCAGTGCTAGAGATGTAACTAGCGGGAGGGCCCCCGGGGAGCTGTTTTTT. It is translated as CSARDVTSGRAPGELFF.

A word on this clonotype: This may come from a read error, since a much larger clone is one base off. The rearrangement uses TRBV25-1 and TRBJ1-2; D is ambiguous. The germline CDR1 and CDR2 sequences are MGHDK and SYGVNS. The V end lost 9 bases, the J end lost 6 bases, and 8 bases lay between the germline ends. The CDR3 covers 10 residues. The CDR3 loop reads CARLGNGYTF. The CDR3 bases are TGTGCCAGGCTGGGCAATGGCTACACCTTC.

This clonotype was seen once. This chain uses TRBV6-6 with TRBJ2-1, with TRBD2 matching over 7 bases. Trimming removed 6 bases from V and 4 bases from J; junction bases left unmatched: 6. CDR1 MNHNY and CDR2 SVGAGI come from the germline V gene (reference sequence). The CDR3 spans 14 residues. The CDR3 loop is CASREAGAYNEQFF. For the CDR3, the DNA is TGTGCCAGCAGGGAGGCGGGAGCTTACAATGAGCAGTTCTTC.

A word on this clonotype: A clone one base away is much larger, so this may be a read error. The rearrangement joins TRBV12-3 or TRBV12-4 to TRBJ2-2, with 9 bases identical to TRBD1. The length of the CDR3 is 16 residues. The CDR3 loop is CASSKHGTGKPGELLF. Written as DNA, the CDR3 is TGTGCCAGCAGCAAACATGGGACAGGGAAACCCGGGGAGCTGTTGTTT.

This chain connects TRBV30 to TRBJ2-4; D perhaps matches TRBD1 (7 bases). Germline V gene data show CDR1 as GTSNPN and CDR2 as SVGIG (reference sequence). V was cut by 2 bases and J by 2 bases, with 16 bases left in between. The CDR3 totals 16 residues. The CDR3 spells CAWSPYRGGTKNIQYF. CDR3 bases: TGTGCCTGGAGTCCATACAGGGGAGGAACCAAAAACATTCAGTACTTC.

This clonotype was recorded once. One end of the junction varies from germline; a read error may be responsible. The rearrangement uses TRBV15 and TRBJ2-2, with D possibly being TRBD2 (5 bases). This CDR3 comprises 18 residues. The germline V gene encodes CDR1 LNHNV and CDR2 YYDKDF (reference sequence). CDR3 sequence (DNA): TGTGCCACCAGCAGAGATCCAGACTGGGGAAATAGGCACCGGGGAGCTGTTTTT. Protein product: CATSRDPDWGNRHRGAVF.

This clonotype has more than one count but fewer than ten. This chain uses TRBV25-1 with TRBJ1-1; 7 nucleotides line up with TRBD1. Germline loops: CDR1 MGHDK, CDR2 SYGVNS. The CDR3 spans 16 residues. V shed 5 bases, J shed 5 bases, and the junction held 14 bases outside the gene matches. CDR3 bases: TGTGCCAGCAGTCCTGACTACACAGGGGTAGGAACTGAAGCTTTCTTT. This codes for CASSPDYTGVGTEAFF.

This clonotype was observed a single time. V usage is TRBV15 and J usage is TRBJ2-5; TRBD2 matches 7 bases. Germline CDR1 reads LNHNV; CDR2 reads YYDKDF (reference sequence). With V trimmed by 5 bases and J by 2 bases, 11 bases remained unmatched. CDR3 length: 16 residues. The CDR3: CATSGRDYNSQETQYF. The CDR3 nucleotides are TGTGCCACCAGCGGCAGGGACTATAACTCTCAAGAGACCCAGTACTTC.

Only one count was recorded for this clonotype. The chain combines TRBV24-1 with TRBJ1-1; unclear D gene. Trimming pared 2 bases from V and 2 bases from J, leaving 8 bases between. The CDR3 runs 14 residues. Germline CDR1 and CDR2: KGHDR and SFDVKD. The CDR3 bases are TGTGCCACCAGTGATTCGCAGGACAACACTGAAGCTTTCTTT. It yields the protein CATSDSQDNTEAFF.

The chain links TRBV7-2 to TRBJ2-7; TRBD1 matches 9 bases. CDR3 length equals 15 residues. Germline assignment: CDR1 SGHTA and CDR2 FQGNSA. V shed 5 bases and J 3 bases; nucleotides not matched to a gene: 8. The CDR3 coding sequence is TGTGCCAGCAGCCCACCGGGACAGGGTAGCTACGAGCAGTACTTC. Its protein is CASSPPGQGSYEQYF. The whole variable domain, filled in from reference TRBV7-2 and TRBJ2-7, reads GAGVSQSPSNKVTEKGKDVELRCDPISGHTALYWYRQSLGQGLEFLIYFQGNSAPDKSGLPSDRFSAERTGGSVSTLTIQRTQQEDSAVYLCASSPPGQGSYEQYFGPGTRLTVT.

This clonotype rates as medium-sized. The chain joins TRBV20-1 to TRBJ2-7; D uncertain. The CDR3 covers 12 residues. V lost 5 bases and J lost 4, with 12 bases in between. CDR1 is DFQATT and CDR2 is SNEGSKA in the germline V gene (reference sequence). CDR3 region: CSASKTEYEQYF. In DNA, the CDR3 is TGCAGTGCTTCTAAAACGGAATACGAGCAGTACTTC.

The chain links TRBV9 to TRBJ1-1; no clear D. This CDR3 contains 13 residues. Germline CDR1 SGDLS, CDR2 YYNGEE. V was shortened by 2 bases and J by 5 bases, with 10 bases between the two germline ends. CDR3 DNA sequence: TGTGCCAGCAGCGTCCAGTTGGAGACTGAAGCTTTCTTT. Encoded protein: CASSVQLETEAFF.

As for this clonotype: Given a much more abundant clone one base away, this may be a read error. The rearrangement uses TRBV7-9 and TRBJ1-2; 10 bases match TRBD1. Germline CDR1 SEHNR, CDR2 FQNEAQ (reference sequence). This CDR3 spans 15 amino acids. The CDR3 region has the DNA TGTGCCAGCGGCTTCAGTGGGACAGGGGTTTACGGCTACACCTTC. Translated, it gives CASGFSGTGVYGYTF.